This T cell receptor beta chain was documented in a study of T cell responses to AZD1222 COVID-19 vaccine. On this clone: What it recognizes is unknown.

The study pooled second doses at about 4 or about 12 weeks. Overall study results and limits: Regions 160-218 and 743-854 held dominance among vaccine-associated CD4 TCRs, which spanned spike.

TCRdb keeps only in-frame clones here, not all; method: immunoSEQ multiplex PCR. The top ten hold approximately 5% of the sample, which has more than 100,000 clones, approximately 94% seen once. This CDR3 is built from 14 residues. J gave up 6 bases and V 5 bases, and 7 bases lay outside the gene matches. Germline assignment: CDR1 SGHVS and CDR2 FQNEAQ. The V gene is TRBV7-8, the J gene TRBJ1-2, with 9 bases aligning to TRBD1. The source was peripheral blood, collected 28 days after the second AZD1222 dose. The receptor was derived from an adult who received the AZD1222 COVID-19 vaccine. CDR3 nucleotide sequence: TGTGCCAGCAGCCAACCGGGACAGGGACATGGCTACACCTTC. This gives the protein CASSQPGQGHGYTF.